This T cell receptor (beta chain) was identified during a study of T-cell memory formation after mild COVID-19. Looking at the study overall: The two donors had largely donor-specific TCR clusters.

Findings and limits, study-wide: Clones that contracted from day 15 to 85 had balanced CD4/CD8; later expanders were CD4+ biased.

A note on this clonotype: Its antigen remains unidentified.

The CDR3 is made up of 14 amino acids. Unmatched junction bases numbered 5, after V lost 7 bases and J lost 6 bases. From germline, CDR1 is MGHDK and CDR2 SYGVNS. TCRdb reprocessed the 5' RACE reads via MiXCR and lists one record per CDR3 protein. This sample has about 210,000 distinct CDR3 sequences; 27% occur once, and the top ten carry about 10%. This rearrangement joins TRBV25-1 to TRBJ1-6, with TRBD1 matching over 8 bases. The clonotype comes from an adult woman who had mild COVID-19 (a few samples of this study predate the infection). Cell type and time point are not known. Input material: PBMCs or a T cell subset sorted from them (not recorded which). The DNA for the CDR3 is TGTGCCAGCAAAGAGGACAGGGTTAATTCACCCCTCCACTTT. Translated: CASKEDRVNSPLHF.